This T cell receptor (beta chain) was retrieved from a study of blood T cells in healthy people across ages. The V and J ends lost 4 bases and 3 bases respectively, with 16 bases between them. Per the germline V gene, CDR1 is SGHRS and CDR2 is YFSETQ. The CDR3 totals 15 residues. Regarding the study as a whole: Age brought a roughly linear fall in TCR beta diversity measured per million T cells.

A second PCR of about 7 to 11 cycles used a sample-barcoded 5' primer and a J-beta primer mix. Template switching added a 12-random-nucleotide identifier to every cDNA molecule. TCRdb re-derived calls from the 5' RACE reads in MiXCR, one entry per CDR3 protein. The repertoire holds some 1,000,000 distinct CDR3 sequences, about 25% seen once, with approximately 0.79% in the top ten. Of note for this clonotype: What it binds is not known.

Another study also made use of these data, one on T cells of mothers and their children.

The sample consisted of blood. This chain joins TRBV5-1 and TRBJ2-5, with a weak D call TRBD2 (5 bases). This TCR derives from a girl aged 2-10 years in good health. In DNA form, the CDR3 reads TGCGCCAGCAGCGAGGGCCAACCAGGAGAAGAGACCCAGTACTTC. Translation: CASSEGQPGEETQYF.